This T cell receptor (beta chain) was identified in a study of human T cells and chemical hapten exposure. The time point was: patch test 2, 6 weeks after DPC sensitization. Sample treatment: therapeutic diphenylcyclopropenone sensitization with weekly scalp DPC. V lost 4 bases to trimming and J lost 2 bases; unmatched junction nucleotides: 7. Per germline, CDR1 SGHKS and CDR2 YYEKEE (reference sequence). CDR3 length equals 16 residues. This clonotype was detected many times. Its antigen remains unknown. Single cDNA molecules in the library carried unique molecular identifiers attached during preparation. One entry per CDR3 protein results from TCRdb running MiXCR on the RACE reads. The sample contains some 99,000 distinct CDR3 sequences, roughly a tenth of which appear only once. Whole-study results and caveats: Sensitizing with DPC caused no change in TCRs above 1 in 1000 frequency.

This clonotype was obtained from a woman aged 40 to 50 with alopecia areata. Some clones in this sample may be carry-over from other donors' samples. This chain links TRBV5-5 with TRBJ1-5; 9 positions match TRBD1. Source: whole blood, taken in connection with sensitization to the hapten diphenylcyclopropenone (DPC). The CDR3 DNA follows: TGTGCCAGCAGCACGGGACAGGGATCGGGCAATCAGCCCCAGCATTTT. This encodes CASSTGQGSGNQPQHF.